This T cell receptor beta chain is from a study of cytotoxic CD8 clonotypes in ibrutinib-treated CLL. In the study overall: In all, about eleven patients were relapsed/refractory, some 15 were treatment-naive and 17 to 18 were IGHV unmutated. Mean productive templates were about 260,000; mean productive rearrangements were fewer than 95,000.

To note about this clone: The target antigen is unknown.

Findings of the study overall: Contraction or stability on treatment characterized the public clonotypes, which were uncommon.

Repertoires were generated with immunoSEQ multiplex PCR, while TCRdb's copy carries only in-frame clones and drops some. The data show fewer than 50,000 clones, around 53% seen once. Source: PBMCs, taken after 12 months of ibrutinib treatment. This sequence originates from a human donor with chronic lymphocytic leukemia.

The DNA for the CDR3 is TGTGCCAGCTCCCTCTTCTCGGGGTTCTCCTACGAGCAGTACTTC. As protein: CASSLFSGFSYEQYF. The chain links TRBV6-5 to TRBJ2-7; a possible D gene is TRBD2 (5 bases). The length of the CDR3 is 15 residues. V was pared by 8 bases and J by 0 bases, with 17 bases between. The germline V gene encodes CDR1 MNHEY and CDR2 SVGAGI.